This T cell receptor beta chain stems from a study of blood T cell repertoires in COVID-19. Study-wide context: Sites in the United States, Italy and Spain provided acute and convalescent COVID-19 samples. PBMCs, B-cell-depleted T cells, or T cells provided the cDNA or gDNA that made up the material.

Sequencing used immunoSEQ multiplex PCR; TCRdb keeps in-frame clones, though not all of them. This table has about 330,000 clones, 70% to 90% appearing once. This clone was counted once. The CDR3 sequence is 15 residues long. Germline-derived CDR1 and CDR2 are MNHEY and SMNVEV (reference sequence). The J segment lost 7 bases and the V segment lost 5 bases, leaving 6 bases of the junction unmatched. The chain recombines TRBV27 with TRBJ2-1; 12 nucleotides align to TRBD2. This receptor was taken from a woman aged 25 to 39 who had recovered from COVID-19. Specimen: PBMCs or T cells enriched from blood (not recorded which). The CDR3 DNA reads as TGTGCCAGCAGTCTTCGACTAGCGGGGGATAATGAGCAGTTCTTC. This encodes CASSLRLAGDNEQFF.